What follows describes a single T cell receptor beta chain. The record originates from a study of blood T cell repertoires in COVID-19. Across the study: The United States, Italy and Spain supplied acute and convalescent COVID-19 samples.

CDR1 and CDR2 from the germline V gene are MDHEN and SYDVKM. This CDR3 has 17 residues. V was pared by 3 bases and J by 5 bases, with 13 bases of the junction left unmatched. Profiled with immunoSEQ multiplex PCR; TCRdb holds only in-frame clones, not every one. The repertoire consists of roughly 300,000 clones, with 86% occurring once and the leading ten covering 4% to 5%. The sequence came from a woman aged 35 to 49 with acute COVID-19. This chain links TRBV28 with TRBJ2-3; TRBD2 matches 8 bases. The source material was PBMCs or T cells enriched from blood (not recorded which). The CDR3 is CASSFPLFRGGGDTQYF. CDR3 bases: TGTGCCAGCAGTTTTCCTCTATTTCGGGGGGGTGGAGATACGCAGTATTTT.